The 27 T cell receptor beta chains in this list originate from one sample, sequenced in a study of human T cells and chemical hapten exposure. TCRdb called the RACE reads again in MiXCR, with one record for every CDR3 protein. The sample lists 250,000 to 300,000 distinct CDR3 sequences, around 7.7% occurring once. This sample's time point: pre-sensitization, week 0. Treatment indicated: therapeutic diphenylcyclopropenone sensitization with weekly scalp DPC. Sequenced here: whole blood, sampled in connection with sensitization to the hapten diphenylcyclopropenone (DPC). The receptor set was obtained from a young man with alopecia areata. Some clones in this sample may be carry-over from other donors' samples.

The chain is built from TRBV6-2 or TRBV6-3 and TRBJ1-2, with D unclear. This CDR3 has 14 residues. Germline assignment: CDR1 MNHEY and CDR2 SVGEGT. Trimming took off 6 bases at V and 4 bases at J, with 15 bases between the two ends. The DNA of the CDR3 is TGTGCCAGCAGAATCAGACACACCGCCTATGGCTACACCTTC. The encoded protein is CASRIRHTAYGYTF.

This clonotype was counted between two and nine times. V gene TRBV6-2 or TRBV6-3 combines with J gene TRBJ2-5, with 10 bases fitting TRBD2. Unmatched junction bases numbered 4, after V lost 2 bases and J lost 1 base. Germline assignment: CDR1 MNHEY and CDR2 SVGEGT. This CDR3 is 16 amino acids long. CDR3 sequence reads: CASSYLAGAIQETQYF. For the CDR3, the DNA is TGTGCCAGCAGTTACCTAGCGGGGGCCATCCAAGAGACCCAGTACTTC.

The J gene is TRBJ2-3, the V gene TRBV6-2 or TRBV6-3; 13 nucleotides line up with TRBD2. V lost 4 bases to trimming and J lost 2 bases; unmatched junction nucleotides: 9. Germline V CDR1 and CDR2: MNHEY, SVGEGT. The CDR3 has 18 residues. For the CDR3, the DNA is TGTGCCAGCAGTTTTGGACTAGCGGGGGCCCGGAACACAGATACGCAGTATTTT. It codes for CASSFGLAGARNTDTQYF.

The chain carries TRBV7-2 and TRBJ2-1, with D perhaps matching TRBD1 (6 bases). Germline V lookup: CDR1 SGHTA, CDR2 FQGNSA. V was clipped by 1 base and J by 5 bases, with 15 bases between them. The CDR3 extends over 16 amino acids. The CDR3 DNA follows: TGTGCCAGCAGCTTAGTACGGTTAGGGGGTAACAATGAGCAGTTCTTC. The encoded protein is CASSLVRLGGNNEQFF.

In its sample, this clonotype was seen a few times. DNA for the CDR3: TGTGCCAGCAGCCGGACTAGCGGGGGTGGGTATGAGCAGTTCTTC. Translated: CASSRTSGGGYEQFF. This chain uses TRBV7-2 with TRBJ2-1, with 13 bases lining up with TRBD2. This CDR3 is 15 amino acids long. Per the germline V gene, CDR1 is SGHTA and CDR2 is FQGNSA. The ends lost 5 bases at V and 8 bases at J; junction bases unmatched: 6.

This clonotype was observed at least ten times. The chain recombines TRBV12-3 or TRBV12-4 with TRBJ1-5; TRBD1 aligns across 10 bases. V lost 6 bases, J lost 4 bases, and 3 bases stayed unmatched. The CDR3 totals 14 residues. CDR3 amino acids: CASSRTGGNQPQHF. The CDR3 DNA is TGTGCCAGCAGCCGGACAGGGGGGAATCAGCCCCAGCATTTT.

The gene calls are TRBV19 and TRBJ1-6; 8 bases match TRBD1. Trimming at V came to 5 bases and at J to 7 bases, leaving 13 bases not matched to a gene. This CDR3 spans 17 amino acids. Germline V gives CDR1 LNHDA, CDR2 SQIVND (reference sequence). CDR3 sequence: CASSFGFAGGMNSPLHF. In DNA form, the CDR3 reads TGTGCCAGTAGTTTTGGGTTTGCAGGGGGCATGAATTCACCCCTCCACTTT.

The chain employs TRBV6-1 and TRBJ2-7, with D unclear. V lost 8 bases to trimming and J lost 2 bases, with 10 bases between them. Germline CDR1 reads MNHNS; CDR2 reads SASEGT. This CDR3 is built from 12 residues. CDR3 region: CASSHQPYEQYF. Written as DNA, the CDR3 is TGTGCCAGCTCGCACCAACCCTACGAGCAGTACTTC.

This chain joins TRBV7-3 and TRBJ2-1, with 7 positions matching TRBD1. The CDR3 consists of 13 residues. V gave up 4 bases and J gave up 9 bases; unmatched junction bases: 6. Looked up from germline, CDR1 is SGHTA and CDR2 is FQGTGA. The chain's CDR3 is CASSYGQVGEQFF. The DNA for the CDR3 is TGTGCCAGCAGCTACGGACAGGTGGGTGAGCAGTTCTTC.

The rearrangement links TRBV6-2 or TRBV6-3 to TRBJ2-1, with 8 positions matching TRBD2. CDR1 and CDR2 from the germline V gene are MNHEY and SVGEGT. CDR3 size: 14 residues. V was clipped by 8 bases and J by 6 bases; unmatched bases: 9. In DNA form, the CDR3 reads TGTGCCAGCCGCAAGGTCAGCGGGGGCAATGAGCAGTTCTTC. It yields the protein CASRKVSGGNEQFF.

The chain links TRBV15 to TRBJ1-2; 8 positions match TRBD1. Per the germline V gene, CDR1 is LNHNV and CDR2 is YYDKDF (reference sequence). CDR3 size: 14 residues. Trimming at V came to 6 bases and at J to 3 bases, leaving 6 bases not matched to a gene. CDR3 nucleotide sequence: TGTGCCACCAGTCCCAGGGGGCGCGACTATGGCTACACCTTC. Protein: CATSPRGRDYGYTF. The full variable domain, completed using reference TRBV15 and TRBJ1-2, is DAMVIQNPRYQVTQFGKPVTLSCSQTLNHNVMYWYQQKSSQAPKLLFHYYDKDFNNEADTPDNFQSRRPNTSFCFLDIRSPGLGDTAMYLCATSPRGRDYGYTFGSGTRLTVV.

The V and J genes are TRBV7-2 and TRBJ2-1; a possible D gene is TRBD2 (6 bases). This CDR3 is 15 amino acids long. V was shortened by 1 base and J by 8 bases, with 15 bases between the two germline ends. Germline V lookup: CDR1 SGHTA, CDR2 FQGNSA. This CDR3 is CASSLEGRGGDEQFF. CDR3 DNA sequence: TGTGCCAGCAGCTTAGAGGGGCGGGGAGGCGATGAGCAGTTCTTC.

This clonotype was seen many times. This chain connects TRBV28 to TRBJ2-7; possible D gene TRBD2, 5 bases. Germline CDR1 is MDHEN and CDR2 is SYDVKM. This CDR3 contains 13 residues. V was shortened by 5 bases and J by 4 bases, with 12 bases between the two germline ends. CDR3 residues: CASSIQRGYEQYF. CDR3 coding DNA: TGTGCCAGCAGTATCCAACGGGGTTACGAGCAGTACTTC.

This clonotype was detected a few times. The CDR3 spells CASSPMDRAYEQYF. The CDR3 DNA follows: TGTGCCAGCAGCCCTATGGACAGAGCCTACGAGCAGTACTTC. The chain recombines TRBV11-2 with TRBJ2-7; D is perhaps TRBD1 (6 bases). Trimming removed 5 bases at V and 2 bases at J, with 13 bases between. CDR3 size: 14 residues. Germline assignment: CDR1 SGHAT and CDR2 FQNNGV.

CDR3 loop: CASRSGTGTYEQYF. The DNA of the CDR3 is TGTGCCAGCAGATCCGGGACAGGGACCTACGAGCAGTACTTC. The rearrangement uses TRBV28 and TRBJ2-7, with 9 bases that match TRBD1. Germline V lookup: CDR1 MDHEN, CDR2 SYDVKM. The CDR3 runs 14 residues. V shed 6 bases, J shed 2 bases, and the junction held 5 bases outside the gene matches.

This clonotype was counted only a few times. The chain is built from TRBV6-1 and TRBJ2-7, with D hard to call. The V and J ends lost 2 bases and 0 bases respectively, with 11 bases between them. The CDR3 is 15 amino acids. Per germline, CDR1 MNHNS and CDR2 SASEGT. CDR3 region: CASSEMGKSSYEQYF. The DNA of the CDR3 is TGTGCCAGCAGTGAAATGGGAAAGAGCTCCTACGAGCAGTACTTC.

This clonotype appeared a few times. CDR3 residues: CASSRQGAYGTDTQYF. CDR3 in DNA: TGTGCCAGCAGCCGTCAGGGGGCTTATGGCACAGATACGCAGTATTTT. The chain couples TRBV11-3 to TRBJ2-3; 8 positions match TRBD1. Per germline, CDR1 SGHNT and CDR2 YENEEA. The CDR3 has 16 amino acids. The trim removed 5 bases at V and 1 base at J, leaving 8 bases unmatched.

This clonotype was counted between two and nine times. This rearrangement joins TRBV6-2 or TRBV6-3 to TRBJ2-7; TRBD1 matches at 8 bases. This CDR3 region has 13 residues. Trimming at V came to 6 bases and at J to 7 bases, leaving 8 bases not matched to a gene. CDR1 is MNHEY and CDR2 is SVGEGT in the germline V gene. CDR3 sequence reads: CASSPDRVREQYV. The CDR3 bases are TGTGCCAGCAGCCCGGACAGGGTTCGAGAGCAGTACGTC.

This clonotype was observed a handful of times. The chain recombines TRBV5-1 with TRBJ2-5, with D perhaps TRBD2 (5 bases). The CDR3 runs 15 residues. Germline assignment: CDR1 SGHRS and CDR2 YFSETQ. V shed 6 bases and J shed 5 bases, with 20 bases lying between them. The CDR3 nucleotides read TGCGCCAGCACTGGTTCTACGGGGAGCGTGGAGACCCAGTACTTC. Amino acids: CASTGSTGSVETQYF.

The gene calls are TRBV7-3 and TRBJ2-1, with 8 positions matching TRBD2. The length of the CDR3 is 14 residues. The V and J ends lost 3 bases and 4 bases, in that order; junction bases with no gene match: 2. Germline-derived CDR1 and CDR2 are SGHTA and FQGTGA. CDR3 in amino acids: CASSLGLGYNEQFF. CDR3 DNA sequence: TGTGCCAGCAGCTTGGGACTAGGTTACAATGAGCAGTTCTTC.

This clonotype was observed many times. This chain joins TRBV4-3 and TRBJ1-1; weak D call: TRBD1 (5 bases). The CDR3 is 13 residues long. With 0 bases removed from V and 6 bases from J, the gap between germline ends came to 8 bases. Germline V gene sequence: CDR1 LGHNA, CDR2 YSLEER. CDR3 loop: CASSQDLGAEAFF. CDR3 nucleotides: TGCGCCAGCAGCCAAGATTTAGGGGCTGAAGCTTTCTTT.

In its sample, this clonotype was seen a few times. V gene TRBV11-1 combines with J gene TRBJ2-7, with D possibly being TRBD2 (6 bases). The V gene's germline CDR1 is SGHAT and CDR2 FQDESV (reference sequence). The CDR3 covers 17 residues. V lost 4 bases, J lost 3 bases, and 22 bases lay in between. CDR3 loop: CASSSGPSIWDFYEQYV. CDR3 coding DNA: TGTGCCAGCAGCTCGGGACCGAGTATTTGGGACTTCTACGAGCAGTACGTC.

This clonotype was picked up a small number of times. This chain uses TRBV20-1 with TRBJ2-5, with 7 bases fitting TRBD2. The CDR3 contains 12 residues. With 3 bases clipped from V and 5 bases from J, the junction kept 3 bases outside the gene matches. The V gene's germline CDR1 is DFQATT and CDR2 SNEGSKA (reference sequence). The CDR3 loop is CSASREGETQYF. The CDR3 region has the DNA TGCAGTGCTAGTAGGGAGGGCGAGACCCAGTACTTC.

This clonotype showed up many times. The CDR3 DNA is TGTGCCAGCGGACAGAGGAACACTGAAGCTTTCTTT. Residues: CASGQRNTEAFF. The chain combines TRBV6-6 with TRBJ1-1; the D gene is possibly TRBD1 (6 bases). Germline CDR1 is MNHNY and CDR2 is SVGAGI (reference sequence). V was cut by 8 bases and J by 1 base, with 8 bases left in between. The CDR3 extends over 12 amino acids.

CDR3 loop: CASSFSARVDEKLFF. The CDR3 DNA sequence: TGTGCCAGCAGCTTCAGCGCCAGGGTCGATGAAAAACTGTTTTTT. The rearrangement joins TRBV7-2 to TRBJ1-4; perhaps TRBD1 as D (5 bases). Germline CDR1 SGHTA, CDR2 FQGNSA. With 3 bases removed from V and 6 bases from J, the gap between germline ends came to 14 bases. The CDR3 sequence is 15 residues long.

This clonotype has only a few counts. The chain couples TRBV5-1 to TRBJ2-1; 9 bases are a match to TRBD1. The CDR3 totals 13 residues. The V segment lost 2 bases and the J segment 7 bases; nucleotides outside the gene matches: 1. Germline lookup yields CDR1 SGHRS and CDR2 YFSETQ. The DNA for the CDR3 is TGCGCCAGCAGCTTAGACAGGGGGAATGAGCAGTTCTTC. This codes for CASSLDRGNEQFF. The whole variable domain, filled in from reference TRBV5-1 and TRBJ2-1, reads KAGVTQTPRYLIKTRGQQVTLSCSPISGHRSVSWYQQTPGQGLQFLFEYFSETQRNKGNFPGRFSGRQFSNSRSEMNVSTLELGDSALYLCASSLDRGNEQFFGPGTRLTVL.

The chain has TRBV7-9 and TRBJ2-2; D call uncertain. The CDR3 runs 14 residues. The germline CDR1 and CDR2 sequences are SEHNR and FQNEAQ (reference sequence). The V end lost 5 bases, the J end lost 4 bases, and 11 bases lay between the germline ends. The CDR3 DNA reads as TGTGCCAGCAGCCCCAGTGGGCGCACCGGGGAGCTGTTTTTT. As protein: CASSPSGRTGELFF.